The clone carrying this T cell receptor (beta chain) was seen a few times. This entry is derived from a study of blood T cell repertoires in COVID-19. In the study overall: The United States, Italy and Spain supplied acute and convalescent COVID-19 samples. T cells, B-cell-depleted T cells, or PBMCs supplied cDNA or gDNA.

This table comes from immunoSEQ multiplex PCR, and its TCRdb copy is limited to in-frame clones, with some not included. The sample yields 200,000 to 250,000 clones, approximately 80% seen once. Material for sequencing was peripheral blood. The TCR comes from a woman older than 75 with COVID-19, enrolled during active disease.

In nucleotides, the CDR3 is TGTGCCAGCAGTGCGACAGGGGCCCAGCATTTT. Its protein is CASSATGAQHF. V and J are TRBV25-1 and TRBJ1-5; TRBD1 agrees at 8 bases. The CDR3 is 11 residues long. Per germline, CDR1 MGHDK and CDR2 SYGVNS. J was trimmed by 11 bases and V by 4 bases; bases with no gene match: 1.